This T cell receptor beta chain was profiled in a study of CD8+ T cells in alopecia areata. Extracted RNA was reverse transcribed into cDNA, the sequencing template. The protocol was immunoSEQ multiplex PCR, while the TCRdb copy is restricted to in-frame clones and leaves out a portion. The sample shows approximately 300,000 clones, none of them appearing just once. As for this clone: Mouse names are used for the genes.

Researchers sorted pooled cutaneous lymph node cells on the basis of CD4, CD8alpha, NKG2D, NKG2ACE and other markers. The clonotype comes from a C3H/HeJ mouse with alopecia areata. This line is of MHC haplotype H2-k. The sequenced sample was CD4+ T cells sorted from a lymph node.

CDR3 region: CAWRGTGGSDYTF. The covered CDR3 bases are TGTGCCTGGAGGGGGACAGGGGGGTCC. The chain uses TRBV31 and TRBJ1-2; 11 positions match TRBD1. Read sequence stops 4 residues before the CDR3 end, and the germline J gene provides the missing end. Germline CDR1 and CDR2: GKSSPN and SITVG. This CDR3 comprises 13 residues. Looking up the rest from reference TRBV31 and TRBJ1-2 gives the full variable domain: AQTIHQWPVAEIKAVGSPLSLGCTIKGKSSPNLYWYWQATGGTLQQLFYSITVGQVESVVQLNLSASRPKDDQFILSTEKLLLSHSGFYLCAWRGTGGSDYTFGSGTRLLVI.